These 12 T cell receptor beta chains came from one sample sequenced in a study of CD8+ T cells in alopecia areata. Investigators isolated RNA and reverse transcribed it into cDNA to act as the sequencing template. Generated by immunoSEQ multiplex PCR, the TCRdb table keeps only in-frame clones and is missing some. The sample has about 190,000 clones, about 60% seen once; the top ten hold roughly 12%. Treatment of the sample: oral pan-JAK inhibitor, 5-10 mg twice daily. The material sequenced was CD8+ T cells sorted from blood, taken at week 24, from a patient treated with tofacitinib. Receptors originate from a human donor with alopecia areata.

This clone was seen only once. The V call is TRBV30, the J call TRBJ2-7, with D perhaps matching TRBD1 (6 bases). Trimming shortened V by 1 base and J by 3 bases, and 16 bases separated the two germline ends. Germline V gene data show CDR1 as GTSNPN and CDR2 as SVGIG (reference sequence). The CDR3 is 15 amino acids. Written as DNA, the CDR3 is TGTGCCTGGAGTGGGACAGAGCACCGATTCTACGAGCAGTACTTC. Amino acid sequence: CAWSGTEHRFYEQYF. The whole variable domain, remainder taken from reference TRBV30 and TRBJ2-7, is SQTIHQWPATLVQPVGSPLSLECTVEGTSNPNLYWYRQAAGRGLQLLFYSVGIGQISSEVPQNLSASRPQDRQFILSSKKLLLSDSGFYLCAWSGTEHRFYEQYFGPGTRLTVT.

This chain's CDR3 is CASTTGELFF. CDR3 DNA sequence: TGTGCCAGCACTACCGGGGAGCTGTTTTTT. The chain recombines TRBV7-9 with TRBJ2-2; no clear D gene. V was trimmed by 7 bases and J by 5 bases, leaving 2 bases between them. CDR1 is SEHNR, CDR2 FQNEAQ, per germline (reference sequence). This CDR3 has 10 residues. Full variable domain (outside the CDR3, taken from reference TRBV7-9 and TRBJ2-2): DTGVSQNPRHKITKRGQNVTFRCDPISEHNRLYWYRQTLGQGPEFLTYFQNEAQLEKSRLLSDRFSAERPKGSFSTLEIQRTEQGDSAMYLCASTTGELFFGEGSRLTVL.

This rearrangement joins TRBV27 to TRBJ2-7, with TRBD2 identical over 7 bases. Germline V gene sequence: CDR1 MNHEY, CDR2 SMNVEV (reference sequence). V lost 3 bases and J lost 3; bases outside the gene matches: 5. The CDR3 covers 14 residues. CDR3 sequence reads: CASSLGGANYEQYF. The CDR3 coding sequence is TGTGCCAGCAGTTTGGGAGGGGCCAACTACGAGCAGTACTTC.

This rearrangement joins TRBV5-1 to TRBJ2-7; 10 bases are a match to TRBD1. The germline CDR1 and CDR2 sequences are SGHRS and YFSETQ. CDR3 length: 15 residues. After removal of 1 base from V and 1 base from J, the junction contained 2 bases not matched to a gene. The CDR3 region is CASSLTGQGSYEQYF. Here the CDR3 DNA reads TGCGCCAGCAGCTTGACGGGACAGGGGTCCTACGAGCAGTACTTC.

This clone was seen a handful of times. This CDR3 is CASSSLDPEQFF. CDR3 coding DNA: TGTGCCAGCAGTTCCCTCGACCCGGAGCAGTTCTTC. V is TRBV28 and J is TRBJ2-1; D not certain. Germline V gene data show CDR1 as MDHEN and CDR2 as SYDVKM. V was pared by 4 bases and J by 10 bases, with 11 bases between. The CDR3 totals 12 residues. Using reference TRBV28 and TRBJ2-1 for the parts outside the CDR3, the full variable domain is DVKVTQSSRYLVKRTGEKVFLECVQDMDHENMFWYRQDPGLGLRLIYFSYDVKMKEKGDIPEGYSVSREKKERFSLILESASTNQTSMYLCASSSLDPEQFFGPGTRLTVL.

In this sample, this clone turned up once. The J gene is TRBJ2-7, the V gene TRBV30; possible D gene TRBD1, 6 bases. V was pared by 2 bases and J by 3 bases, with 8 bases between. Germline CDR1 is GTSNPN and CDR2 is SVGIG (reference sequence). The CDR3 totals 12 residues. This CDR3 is CAWSTGYYEQYF. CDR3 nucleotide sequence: TGTGCCTGGAGTACAGGGTACTACGAGCAGTACTTC.

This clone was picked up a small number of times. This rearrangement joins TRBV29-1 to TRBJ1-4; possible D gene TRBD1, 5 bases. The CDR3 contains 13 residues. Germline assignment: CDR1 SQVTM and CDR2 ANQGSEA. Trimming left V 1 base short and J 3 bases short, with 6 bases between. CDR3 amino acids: CSVEGQPNEKLFF. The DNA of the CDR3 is TGCAGCGTTGAAGGACAGCCTAATGAAAAACTGTTTTTT.

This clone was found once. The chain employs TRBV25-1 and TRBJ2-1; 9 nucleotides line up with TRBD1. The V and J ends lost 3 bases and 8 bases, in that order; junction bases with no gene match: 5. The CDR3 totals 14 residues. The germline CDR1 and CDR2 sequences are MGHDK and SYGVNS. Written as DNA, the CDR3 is TGTGCCAGCAGTGAGGGAACAGGGGGCTATGAGCAGTTCTTC. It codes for CASSEGTGGYEQFF.

CDR3 protein: CASSLAFFSYNEQFF. As DNA, the CDR3 is TGTGCCAGCAGCTTAGCCTTCTTCTCCTACAATGAGCAGTTCTTC. V gene TRBV11-2 combines with J gene TRBJ2-1; D remains ambiguous. V lost 1 base, J lost 0 bases, and 7 bases lay in between. The CDR3 has 15 residues. The germline CDR1 and CDR2 sequences are SGHAT and FQNNGV.

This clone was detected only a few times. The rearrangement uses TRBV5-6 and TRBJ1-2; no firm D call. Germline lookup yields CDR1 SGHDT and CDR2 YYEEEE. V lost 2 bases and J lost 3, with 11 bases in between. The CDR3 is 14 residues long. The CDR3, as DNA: TGTGCCAGCAGCTTTGTCATACCATACTATGGCTACACCTTC. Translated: CASSFVIPYYGYTF.

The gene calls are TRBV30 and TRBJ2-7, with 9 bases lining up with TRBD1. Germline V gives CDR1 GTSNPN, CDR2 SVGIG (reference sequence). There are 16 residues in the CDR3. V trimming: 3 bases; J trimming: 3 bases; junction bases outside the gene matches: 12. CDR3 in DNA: TGTGCCTGGAGATCCAGAACCGGGACAGGGAACTACGAGCAGTACTTC. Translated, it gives CAWRSRTGTGNYEQYF. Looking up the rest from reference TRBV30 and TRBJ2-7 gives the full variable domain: SQTIHQWPATLVQPVGSPLSLECTVEGTSNPNLYWYRQAAGRGLQLLFYSVGIGQISSEVPQNLSASRPQDRQFILSSKKLLLSDSGFYLCAWRSRTGTGNYEQYFGPGTRLTVT.

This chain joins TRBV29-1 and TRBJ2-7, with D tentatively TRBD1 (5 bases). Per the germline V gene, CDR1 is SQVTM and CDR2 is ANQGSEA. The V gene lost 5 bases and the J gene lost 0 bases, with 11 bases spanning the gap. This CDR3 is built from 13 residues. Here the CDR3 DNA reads TGCAGCGTTCAGGGTGGGGACTCCTACGAGCAGTACTTC. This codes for CSVQGGDSYEQYF.